Below, 28 T cell receptor beta chains from the same sample are listed, as sequenced in a study of blood T cell repertoires in COVID-19. Sequencing used immunoSEQ multiplex PCR; TCRdb keeps in-frame clones, though not all of them. The sample lists a few hundred thousand clones; 88% were seen once. The sample comprised PBMCs or T cells enriched from blood (not recorded which). These receptors originate from a woman in her thirties or forties with acute COVID-19.

The V and J genes are TRBV7-9 and TRBJ2-3, with D unclear. CDR1 is SEHNR, CDR2 FQNEAQ, per germline (reference sequence). Between the trimmed V and J ends, which lost 2 bases and 6 bases, there was a span of 6 bases. This CDR3 comprises 12 residues. The CDR3 region is CASSLLGDTQYF. CDR3 DNA sequence: TGTGCCAGCAGCTTACTCGGGGATACGCAGTATTTT.

This clone was detected a few times. The chain uses TRBV10-1 and TRBJ2-2; TRBD2 matches 13 bases. Germline V gives CDR1 WNHNN, CDR2 SYGVQD (reference sequence). The CDR3 has 16 residues. The V and J ends lost 5 bases and 4 bases, in that order; junction bases with no gene match: 4. CDR3 loop: CASSRTSGGATGELFF. In nucleotides, the CDR3 is TGCGCCAGCAGTCGGACTAGCGGGGGAGCCACCGGGGAGCTGTTTTTT.

The chain is built from TRBV3-1 (or the pseudogene TRBV3-2) and TRBJ2-2; 10 bases agree with TRBD2. This CDR3 spans 17 amino acids. Losses at the gene ends were 0 bases for V and 4 bases for J; bases not matched to a gene: 5. Germline V gene data show CDR1 as LGHDT and CDR2 as YNNKEL (reference sequence). CDR3 nucleotides: TGTGCCAGCAGCCAAGATAAGAGCGGGAGGGCCACCGGGGAGCTGTTTTTT. Translated, it gives CASSQDKSGRATGELFF.

The chain joins TRBV7-9 to TRBJ1-1; 7 nucleotides agree with TRBD1. The CDR3 is 13 residues long. Germline CDR1 SEHNR, CDR2 FQNEAQ (reference sequence). With V trimmed by 6 bases and J by 4 bases, 5 bases remained unmatched. The CDR3 sequence: CASRTTGLTEAFF. In DNA form, the CDR3 reads TGTGCCAGCAGAACGACAGGGCTCACTGAAGCTTTCTTT.

The J gene is TRBJ1-6, the V gene TRBV27, with D uncertain. The CDR3 runs to 15 residues. The germline gives CDR1 MNHEY, CDR2 SMNVEV (reference sequence). V was pared by 0 bases and J by 6 bases, with 9 bases between. In DNA, the CDR3 is TGTGCCAGCAGTTTATCGGCGGCGGCTAATTCACCCCTCCACTTT. This translates into CASSLSAAANSPLHF.

The V gene is TRBV9, the J gene TRBJ1-2; 9 nucleotides match TRBD1. The CDR3 totals 15 residues. CDR1 is SGDLS, CDR2 YYNGEE, per germline. J lost 7 bases, V lost 5 bases, and 12 bases had no gene match. The CDR3 reads CASRGTGGAGGGYTF. CDR3 nucleotide sequence: TGTGCCAGCAGAGGCACAGGGGGCGCGGGTGGTGGCTACACCTTC.

The chain links TRBV6-5 to TRBJ2-7; perhaps TRBD1 as D (5 bases). From germline, CDR1 is MNHEY and CDR2 SVGAGI. V lost 5 bases to trimming and J lost 0 bases, with 14 bases between them. This CDR3 has 15 residues. In DNA form, the CDR3 reads TGTGCCAGCAGTCCAACAGGAAGCCTCTCCTACGAGCAGTACGTC. Translating it yields CASSPTGSLSYEQYV.

This clone was picked up one time. The J gene is TRBJ2-1, the V gene TRBV14; D gene unclear. The germline gives CDR1 SGHDN, CDR2 FVKESK. The V end was cut by 6 bases, the J end by 6 bases, with 9 bases between. The CDR3 is 12 amino acids. The CDR3 spells CASSPRRNEQFF. The CDR3, as DNA: TGTGCCAGCAGTCCTAGGCGCAATGAGCAGTTCTTC.

V usage is TRBV25-1 and J usage is TRBJ1-2; 8 bases agree with TRBD1. Germline CDR1 MGHDK, CDR2 SYGVNS. V trimming: 5 bases; J trimming: 12 bases; junction bases outside the gene matches: 14. The CDR3 spans 14 residues. Written as DNA, the CDR3 is TGTGCCAGCAGTAGCCGCGGACAGGGAAGGAAGCACACCTTC. Residues: CASSSRGQGRKHTF.

This clone was counted once. V and J are TRBV6-5 and TRBJ2-2; 10 bases are shared with TRBD2. V lost 2 bases and J lost 3; bases outside the gene matches: 3. The CDR3 length is 16 residues. Germline V gene lookup returns CDR1 MNHEY and CDR2 SVGAGI. The CDR3 sequence: CASSYRLAGYTGELFF. In DNA, the CDR3 is TGTGCCAGCAGTTACCGACTAGCGGGTTACACCGGGGAGCTGTTTTTT.

CDR3 loop: CASSRPGQGQYEQYF. CDR3 nucleotides: TGTGCCAGCAGCCGGCCGGGACAGGGGCAGTACGAGCAGTACTTC. The chain couples TRBV5-6 to TRBJ2-7, with 10 nucleotides matching TRBD1. The trim removed 4 bases at V and 4 bases at J, leaving 8 bases unmatched. The CDR3 covers 15 residues. In germline, CDR1 is SGHDT, CDR2 YYEEEE.

The chain employs TRBV7-9 and TRBJ2-1, with D possibly matching TRBD2 (5 bases). Germline loops: CDR1 SEHNR, CDR2 FQNEAQ (reference sequence). This CDR3 region has 15 residues. V shed 7 bases and J shed 5 bases, with 18 bases lying between them. CDR3 DNA sequence: TGTGCCAGCACCCCAGAGGGTAGCGTAAACAATGAGCAGTTCTTC. Its translation is CASTPEGSVNNEQFF.

V gene TRBV24-1 combines with J gene TRBJ2-2, with TRBD1 identical over 11 bases. V lost 9 bases, J lost 3 bases, and 2 bases stayed unmatched. Germline V lookup: CDR1 KGHDR, CDR2 SFDVKD. The CDR3 is made up of 14 amino acids. CDR3 sequence reads: CATGDRGDTGELFF. In DNA form, the CDR3 reads TGTGCCACCGGGGACAGGGGGGACACCGGGGAGCTGTTTTTT.

The chain has TRBV7-2 and TRBJ1-1, with D tentatively TRBD1 (5 bases). In germline, CDR1 is SGHTA, CDR2 FQGNSA. The V end was cut by 5 bases, the J end by 7 bases, with 17 bases between. This CDR3 has 14 amino acids. This CDR3 reads CASSPGRLEGEAFF. DNA of the CDR3: TGTGCCAGCAGCCCGGGACGGCTGGAGGGTGAAGCTTTCTTT.

The chain has TRBV6-5 and TRBJ2-2, with 9 bases that match TRBD1. The CDR3 contains 14 residues. J gave up 7 bases and V 6 bases, and 6 bases lay outside the gene matches. CDR1 and CDR2 (germline): MNHEY, SVGAGI. For the CDR3, the DNA is TGTGCCAGCAGCGGGGGACAGGGTGGCGGGGAGCTGTTTTTT. It encodes CASSGGQGGGELFF.

The V and J genes are TRBV14 and TRBJ2-7, with 8 bases matching TRBD1. The CDR3 consists of 12 residues. V lost 4 bases, J lost 7 bases, and 3 bases stayed unmatched. Germline lookup yields CDR1 SGHDN and CDR2 FVKESK. The CDR3 is CASSLGQGEQYF. As DNA, the CDR3 is TGTGCCAGCAGCCTAGGACAGGGAGAGCAGTACTTC.

In the case of this clone: The same CDR3 arises from other DNA sequences in this sample as well. This chain connects TRBV4-1 to TRBJ1-2; D ambiguous. Per germline, CDR1 MGHRA and CDR2 YSYEKL. CDR3 size: 14 residues. Trimming pared 0 bases from V and 8 bases from J, leaving 13 bases between. CDR3 loop: CASSQDTGSSGYTF. The CDR3 DNA sequence: TGCGCCAGCAGCCAAGATACGGGGTCTAGCGGCTACACCTTC.

V and J are TRBV7-2 and TRBJ2-7, with 7 bases aligning to TRBD1. CDR1 is SGHTA, CDR2 FQGNSA, per germline. V lost 1 base, J lost 2 bases, and 5 bases stayed unmatched. The length of the CDR3 is 15 residues. CDR3 nucleotides: TGTGCCAGCAGCTTAGAAACAGGGGCCACCTACGAGCAGTACTTC. It specifies CASSLETGATYEQYF. The full variable domain, rest sourced from reference TRBV7-2 and TRBJ2-7, is GAGVSQSPSNKVTEKGKDVELRCDPISGHTALYWYRQSLGQGLEFLIYFQGNSAPDKSGLPSDRFSAERTGGSVSTLTIQRTQQEDSAVYLCASSLETGATYEQYFGPGTRLTVT.

The chain links TRBV7-9 to TRBJ1-2; D uncertain. V was pared by 2 bases and J by 7 bases, with 14 bases between. The CDR3 has 14 amino acids. CDR1 is SEHNR, CDR2 FQNEAQ, per germline (reference sequence). Written as DNA, the CDR3 is TGTGCCAGCAGCTTAAGTTTGACATCTCGTGGCTACACCTTC. This codes for CASSLSLTSRGYTF.

The chain recombines TRBV2 with TRBJ1-2; D is ambiguous. Germline V gives CDR1 SNHLY, CDR2 FYNNEI. Deletions cut 1 base from V and 2 bases from J, with 20 bases between. The CDR3 covers 18 residues. CDR3 coding DNA: TGTGCCAGCAGTGAAGGGTTAGTGGGCACCACCTCAAACTATGGCTACACCTTC. Its translation is CASSEGLVGTTSNYGYTF.

The chain employs TRBV14 and TRBJ1-2, with D uncertain. Germline V gives CDR1 SGHDN, CDR2 FVKESK. This CDR3 has 16 residues. Deletions cut 0 bases from V and 0 bases from J, with 11 bases between. This CDR3 is CASSQDLLATNYGYTF. The CDR3 DNA is TGTGCCAGCAGCCAAGATCTTTTGGCAACTAACTATGGCTACACCTTC.

The sample holds one count of this clone. V gene TRBV19 combines with J gene TRBJ2-7, with D hard to call. The CDR3 totals 12 residues. V was pared by 9 bases and J by 6 bases, with 15 bases between. From germline, CDR1 is LNHDA and CDR2 SQIVND (reference sequence). The CDR3 DNA follows: TGTGCCAGCCTGTCATGGCCTGGCGAGCAGTACTTC. Protein: CASLSWPGEQYF.

V is TRBV19 and J is TRBJ1-4, with 7 nucleotides matching TRBD1. With 10 bases clipped from V and 7 bases from J, the junction kept 12 bases outside the gene matches. The CDR3 covers 14 residues. In germline, CDR1 is LNHDA, CDR2 SQIVND (reference sequence). The DNA for the CDR3 is TGTGCCATTGGGACAGCCTCGCCCGGTGAAAAACTGTTTTTT. This translates into CAIGTASPGEKLFF. Looking up the rest from reference TRBV19 and TRBJ1-4 gives the full variable domain: DGGITQSPKYLFRKEGQNVTLSCEQNLNHDAMYWYRQDPGQGLRLIYYSQIVNDFQKGDIAEGYSVSREKKESFPLTVTSAQKNPTAFYLCAIGTASPGEKLFFGSGTQLSVL.

V is TRBV28 and J is TRBJ1-5; TRBD1 aligns across 7 bases. This CDR3 has 16 amino acids. V was clipped by 6 bases and J by 3 bases; unmatched bases: 11. Germline V gene sequence: CDR1 MDHEN, CDR2 SYDVKM. The DNA for the CDR3 is TGTGCCAGCAGGGGCAGGGGGATGGGGCCCAATCAGCCCCAGCATTTT. It is translated as CASRGRGMGPNQPQHF. Variable domain in full (rest from reference TRBV28 and TRBJ1-5): DVKVTQSSRYLVKRTGEKVFLECVQDMDHENMFWYRQDPGLGLRLIYFSYDVKMKEKGDIPEGYSVSREKKERFSLILESASTNQTSMYLCASRGRGMGPNQPQHFGDGTRLSIL.

This chain joins TRBV3-1 (or the pseudogene TRBV3-2) and TRBJ2-6, with D maybe TRBD2 (6 bases). CDR3 length: 16 amino acids. The germline CDR1 and CDR2 sequences are LGHDT and YNNKEL (reference sequence). Trimming cost V 0 bases and J 4 bases, with 10 bases left between them. The CDR3 region is CASSQEWAGGANVLTF. Here the CDR3 DNA reads TGTGCCAGCAGCCAAGAGTGGGCGGGAGGGGCCAACGTCCTGACTTTC.

The rearrangement uses TRBV5-8 and TRBJ2-5; perhaps TRBD2 as D (6 bases). This CDR3 contains 13 residues. Per the germline V gene, CDR1 is SGHTS and CDR2 is YDEGEE. V lost 5 bases and J lost 5, with 13 bases in between. CDR3 nucleotides: TGTGCCAGCAGTTTACTAGCTATCGAGACCCAGTACTTC. Protein: CASSLLAIETQYF.

This chain uses TRBV7-2 with TRBJ2-4, with TRBD2 matching 12 bases. V was clipped by 6 bases and J by 2 bases; unmatched bases: 5. CDR1 is SGHTA, CDR2 FQGNSA, per germline. This CDR3 contains 16 residues. The CDR3 loop reads CASSLAGGPSKNIQYF. The CDR3 bases are TGTGCCAGCAGTCTAGCGGGAGGGCCGTCCAAAAACATTCAGTACTTC.

This chain connects TRBV18 to TRBJ2-7, with 8 bases that match TRBD1. The CDR3 sequence is 15 residues long. The germline V gene encodes CDR1 KGHSH and CDR2 LQKENI. J was trimmed by 4 bases and V by 1 base; bases with no gene match: 6. The CDR3 DNA reads as TGTGCCAGCTCACCACGGAGGACAGGGTTATACGAGCAGTACTTC. This gives the protein CASSPRRTGLYEQYF.